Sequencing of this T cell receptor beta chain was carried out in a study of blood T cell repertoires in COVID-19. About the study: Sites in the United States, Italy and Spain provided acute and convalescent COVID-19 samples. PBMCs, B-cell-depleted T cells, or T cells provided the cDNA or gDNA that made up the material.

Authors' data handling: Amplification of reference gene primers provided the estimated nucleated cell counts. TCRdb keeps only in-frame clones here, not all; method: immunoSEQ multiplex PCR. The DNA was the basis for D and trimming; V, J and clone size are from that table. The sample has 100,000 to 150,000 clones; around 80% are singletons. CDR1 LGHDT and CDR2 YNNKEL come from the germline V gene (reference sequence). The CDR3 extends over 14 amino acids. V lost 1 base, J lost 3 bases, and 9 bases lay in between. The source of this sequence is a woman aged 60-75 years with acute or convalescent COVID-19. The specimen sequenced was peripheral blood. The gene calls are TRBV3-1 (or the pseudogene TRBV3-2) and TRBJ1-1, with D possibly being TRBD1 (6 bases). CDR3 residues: CASSQGGLDTEAFF. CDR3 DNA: TGTGCCAGCAGCCAAGGGGGGCTAGACACTGAAGCTTTCTTT.